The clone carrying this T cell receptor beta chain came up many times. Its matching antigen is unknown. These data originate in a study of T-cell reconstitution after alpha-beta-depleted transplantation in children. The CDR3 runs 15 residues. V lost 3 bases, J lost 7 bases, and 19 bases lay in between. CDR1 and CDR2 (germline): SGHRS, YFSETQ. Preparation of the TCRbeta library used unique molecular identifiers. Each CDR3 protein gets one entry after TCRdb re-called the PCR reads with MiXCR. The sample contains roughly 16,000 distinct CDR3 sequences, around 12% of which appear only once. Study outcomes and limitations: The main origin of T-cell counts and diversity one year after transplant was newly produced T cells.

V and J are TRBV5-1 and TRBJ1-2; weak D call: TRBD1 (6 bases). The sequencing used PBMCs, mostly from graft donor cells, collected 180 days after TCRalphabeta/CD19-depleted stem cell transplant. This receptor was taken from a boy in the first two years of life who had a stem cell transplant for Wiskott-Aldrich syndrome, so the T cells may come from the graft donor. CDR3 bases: TGCGCCAGCAGCTCCCCGGACAGTCCCCCCGGTGGCTACACCTTC. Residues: CASSSPDSPPGGYTF.